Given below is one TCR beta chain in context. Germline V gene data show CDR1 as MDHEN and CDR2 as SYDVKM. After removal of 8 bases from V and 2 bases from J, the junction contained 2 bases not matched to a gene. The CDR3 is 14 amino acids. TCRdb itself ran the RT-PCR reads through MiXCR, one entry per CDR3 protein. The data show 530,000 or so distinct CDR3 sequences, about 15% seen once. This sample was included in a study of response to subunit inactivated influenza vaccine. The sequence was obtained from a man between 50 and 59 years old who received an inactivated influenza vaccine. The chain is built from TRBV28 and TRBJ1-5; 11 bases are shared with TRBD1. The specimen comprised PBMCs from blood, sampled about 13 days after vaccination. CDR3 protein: CASRTGGGNQPQHF. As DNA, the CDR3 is TGTGCCAGCCGGACAGGGGGCGGCAATCAGCCCCAGCATTTT.